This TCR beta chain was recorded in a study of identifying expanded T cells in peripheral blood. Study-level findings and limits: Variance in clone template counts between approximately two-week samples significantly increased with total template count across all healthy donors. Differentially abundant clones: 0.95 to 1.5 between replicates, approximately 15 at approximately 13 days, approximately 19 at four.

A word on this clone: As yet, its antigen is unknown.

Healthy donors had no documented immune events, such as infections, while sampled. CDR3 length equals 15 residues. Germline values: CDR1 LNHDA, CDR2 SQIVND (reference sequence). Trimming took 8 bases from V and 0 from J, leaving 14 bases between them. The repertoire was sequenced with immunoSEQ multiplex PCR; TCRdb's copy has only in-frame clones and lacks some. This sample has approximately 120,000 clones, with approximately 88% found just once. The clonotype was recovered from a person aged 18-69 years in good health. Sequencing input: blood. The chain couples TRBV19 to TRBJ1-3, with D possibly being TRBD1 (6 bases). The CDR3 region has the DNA TGTGCCAGTGTCCCAGGGGTTTACTCTGGAAACACCATATATTTT. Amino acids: CASVPGVYSGNTIYF.